The clone carrying this T cell receptor beta chain was seen a single time. These data come from a study of shared clonotypes between healthy human individuals. When replicate PCRs were run on sorted subsets, they used roughly 0.2 ug DNA, about 30,000 T cell genomes. Original analysis: With immunoSEQ giving junction-only sequences and no quality scores, filtering differed. Clones were sequenced by immunoSEQ multiplex PCR, and TCRdb holds only the in-frame ones, with some missing. That table is the source of V, J and clone size, and D and trimming were worked out from the DNA. This table has about 1.5 million clones, 95% to 99% appearing once. The source of this sequence is a man aged 25 to 40 in good health. The sequencing sample was made of naive CD4+ T cells sorted from blood. Subset reported: CD45RA+ positively selected.

As DNA, the CDR3 is TGTGCCAGCAGCTTGGACTACTCCGAGCAGTACTTC. Amino acid sequence: CASSLDYSEQYF. The chain joins TRBV5-4 to TRBJ2-7; D is uncertain. Trimming cost V 0 bases and J 6 bases, with 7 bases left between them. CDR3 length: 12 amino acids. Germline CDR1 SGHNT, CDR2 YYREEE (reference sequence).